This T cell receptor (beta chain) was identified in a study of cytomegalovirus exposure and HLA in healthy donors. A multiplex PCR was run with 60 Vbeta primers and 13 Jbeta primers. Repertoires were generated with immunoSEQ multiplex PCR, while TCRdb's copy carries only in-frame clones and drops some. This sample has about 160,000 clones, with around 77% found just once. The CDR3 length is 13 residues. V lost 3 bases and J 6 bases, leaving 10 bases between the germline ends. Germline assignment: CDR1 SNHLY and CDR2 FYNNEI. This rearrangement joins TRBV2 to TRBJ2-3, with a tentative D call TRBD1 (5 bases). The specimen was PBMCs. This receptor was identified in a woman between 25 and 40 years old in good health and CMV-seronegative. CDR3 nucleotide sequence: TGTGCCAGCAGTGACCTAGGGGTGGATACGCAGTATTTT. Its translation is CASSDLGVDTQYF.